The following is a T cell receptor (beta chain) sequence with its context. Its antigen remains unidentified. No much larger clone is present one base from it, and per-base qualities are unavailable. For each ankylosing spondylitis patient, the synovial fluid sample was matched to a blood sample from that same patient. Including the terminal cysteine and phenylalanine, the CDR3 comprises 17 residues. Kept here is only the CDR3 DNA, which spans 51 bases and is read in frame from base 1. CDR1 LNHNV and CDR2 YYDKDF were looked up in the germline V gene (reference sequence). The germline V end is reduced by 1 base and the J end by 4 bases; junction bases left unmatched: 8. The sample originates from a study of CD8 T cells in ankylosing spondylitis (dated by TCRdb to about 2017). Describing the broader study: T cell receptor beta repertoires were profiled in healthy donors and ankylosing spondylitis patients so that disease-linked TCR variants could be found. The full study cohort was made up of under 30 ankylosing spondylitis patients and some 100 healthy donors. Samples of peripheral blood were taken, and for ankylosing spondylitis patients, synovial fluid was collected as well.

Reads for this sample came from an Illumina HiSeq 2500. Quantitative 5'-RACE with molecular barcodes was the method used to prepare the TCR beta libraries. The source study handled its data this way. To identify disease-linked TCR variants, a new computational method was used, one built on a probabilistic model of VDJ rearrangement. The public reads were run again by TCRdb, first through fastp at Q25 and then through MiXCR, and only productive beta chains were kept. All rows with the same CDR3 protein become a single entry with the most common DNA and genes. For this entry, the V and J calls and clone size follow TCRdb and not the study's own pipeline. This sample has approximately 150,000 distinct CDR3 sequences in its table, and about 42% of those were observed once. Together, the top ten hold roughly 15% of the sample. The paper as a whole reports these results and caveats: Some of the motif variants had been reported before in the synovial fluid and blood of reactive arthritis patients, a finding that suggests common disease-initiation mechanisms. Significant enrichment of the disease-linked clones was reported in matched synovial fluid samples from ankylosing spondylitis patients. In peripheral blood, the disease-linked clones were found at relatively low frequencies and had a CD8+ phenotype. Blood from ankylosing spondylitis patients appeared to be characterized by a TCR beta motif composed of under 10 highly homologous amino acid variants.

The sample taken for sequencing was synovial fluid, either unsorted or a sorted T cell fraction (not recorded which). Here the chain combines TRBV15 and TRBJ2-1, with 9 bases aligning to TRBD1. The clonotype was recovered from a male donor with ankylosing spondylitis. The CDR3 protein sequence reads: CATSRVGQGEGYNEQFF. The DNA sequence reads TGTGCCACCAGCAGAGTGGGACAGGGTGAGGGGTACAATGAGCAGTTCTTC.